This T cell receptor (beta chain) derives from a study (dated by TCRdb to between 2015 and 2016). Looking at the study overall: The research examined where HIV persistence comes from in people whose immune systems controlled HIV infection without treatment.

Library preparation used 5' RACE. The instrument was an Illumina HiSeq 2000. The raw public data were reprocessed by TCRdb itself: fastp quality trimming at Q25, MiXCR clonotype calling, in-frame beta chains only. When rows share a CDR3 protein, they turn into one entry using the most common DNA and genes. The sample table lists about 300 distinct CDR3 sequences, about 6% of them with a count of one. About 61% of the sample is held by the ten biggest clonotypes. Trimming takes 6 bases off V and 2 bases off J; junction bases not matched to a gene: 15. The CDR3 spans 17 residues, from the cysteine through the phenylalanine. Just the 51-base CDR3 DNA is kept, in frame starting at base 1. This clonotype showed up just a few times. The specificity of this receptor is unknown. Base qualities are not recorded, but no much larger clone differs from it by a single base.

Sequencing used effector memory T cells from blood PBMCs. The cell subset or site tag for this specimen amounts to: effector memory CD4+ T cells. In this chain, TRBV7-1 is recombined with TRBJ2-7, with 8 bases aligning to TRBD2. TRBV7-1 qualifies as an ORF whose function is uncertain. This TCR was recovered from a male donor with HIV. The CDR3 is CASRPTHGGGRTYEQYF. The nucleotides read TGTGCCAGCAGACCCACCCATGGCGGGGGGAGGACCTACGAGCAGTACTTC.